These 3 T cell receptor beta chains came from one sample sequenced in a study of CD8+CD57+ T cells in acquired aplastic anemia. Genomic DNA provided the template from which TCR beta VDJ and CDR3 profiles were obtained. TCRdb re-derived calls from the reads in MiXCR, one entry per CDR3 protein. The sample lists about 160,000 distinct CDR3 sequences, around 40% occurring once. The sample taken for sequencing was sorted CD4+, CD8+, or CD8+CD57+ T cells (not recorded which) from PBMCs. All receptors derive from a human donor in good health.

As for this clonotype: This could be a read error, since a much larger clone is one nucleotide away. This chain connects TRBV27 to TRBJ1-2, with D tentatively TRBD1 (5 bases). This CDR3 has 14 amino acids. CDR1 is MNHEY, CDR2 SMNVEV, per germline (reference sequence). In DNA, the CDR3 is TGTGCCGGCAGCCGGACATACTCTAACTATGGCTACACCTTC. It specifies CAGSRTYSNYGYTF.

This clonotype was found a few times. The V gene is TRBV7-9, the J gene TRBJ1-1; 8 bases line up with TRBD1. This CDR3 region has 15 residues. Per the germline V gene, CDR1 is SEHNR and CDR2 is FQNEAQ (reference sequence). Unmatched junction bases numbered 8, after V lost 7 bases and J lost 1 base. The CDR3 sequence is CASISVGQGNTEAFF. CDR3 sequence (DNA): TGTGCCAGCATTTCAGTAGGACAGGGGAACACTGAAGCTTTCTTT.

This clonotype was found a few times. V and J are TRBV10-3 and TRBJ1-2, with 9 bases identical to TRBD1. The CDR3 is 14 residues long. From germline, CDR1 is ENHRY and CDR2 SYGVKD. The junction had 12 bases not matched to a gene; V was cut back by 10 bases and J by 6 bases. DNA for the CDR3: TGTGCCAGCAGACCCCCCGGGACAGGGCATGGCTACACCTTC. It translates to CASRPPGTGHGYTF.